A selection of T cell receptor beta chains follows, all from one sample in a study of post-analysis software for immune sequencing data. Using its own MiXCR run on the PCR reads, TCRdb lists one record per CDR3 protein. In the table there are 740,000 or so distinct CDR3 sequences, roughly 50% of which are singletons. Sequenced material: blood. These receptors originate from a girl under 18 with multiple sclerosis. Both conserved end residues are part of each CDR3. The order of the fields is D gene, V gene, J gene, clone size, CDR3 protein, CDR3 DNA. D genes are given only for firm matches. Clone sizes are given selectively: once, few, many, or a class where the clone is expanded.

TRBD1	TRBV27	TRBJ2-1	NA	CASSYRGHNEQFF	TGTGCCAGCAGTTACAGGGGCCACAATGAGCAGTTCTTC
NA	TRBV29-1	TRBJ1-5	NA	CSSRRSTDQPQHF	TGCAGCTCCCGGCGGAGTACGGATCAGCCCCAGCATTTT
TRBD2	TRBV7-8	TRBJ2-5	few	CASSPSGPETQYF	TGTGCCAGCAGCCCTAGCGGCCCCGAGACCCAGTACTTC
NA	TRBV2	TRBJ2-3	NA	CASRTAGTDTQYF	TGTGCCAGCAGGACAGCAGGCACAGATACGCAGTATTTT
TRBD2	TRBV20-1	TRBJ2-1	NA	CSASRLATYNEQFF	TGCAGTGCTAGTAGACTAGCTACCTACAATGAGCAGTTCTTC
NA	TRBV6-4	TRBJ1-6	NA	CASSRGIENSPLHF	TGTGCCAGCAGCAGGGGAATAGAGAATTCACCCCTCCACTTT
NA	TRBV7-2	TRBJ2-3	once	CASSLAPGATDTQYF	TGTGCCAGCAGCTTGGCCCCCGGGGCAACAGATACGCAGTATTTT
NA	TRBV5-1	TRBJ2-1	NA	CASSFSDLNNEQFF	TGCGCCAGCAGTTTTAGCGATTTAAACAATGAGCAGTTCTTC
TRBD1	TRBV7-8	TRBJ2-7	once	CASSLATGGKYELYF	TGTGCCAGCAGCTTAGCGACAGGGGGGAAGTACGAGCTGTACTTC
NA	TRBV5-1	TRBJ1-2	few	CASSPSDTSYGYTF	TGCGCCAGCAGCCCTTCGGACACCTCATATGGCTACACCTTC
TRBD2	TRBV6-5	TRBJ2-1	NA	CASSYVASGRAEQFF	TGTGCCAGCAGTTACGTGGCTAGCGGGAGGGCTGAGCAGTTCTTC
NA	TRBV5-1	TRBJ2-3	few	CASGPGVGTDTQYF	TGCGCCAGCGGTCCCGGGGTCGGGACAGATACGCAGTATTTT
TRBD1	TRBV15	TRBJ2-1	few	CATSIGQGESNEQFF	TGTGCCACCAGCATAGGACAGGGGGAATCGAATGAGCAGTTCTTC
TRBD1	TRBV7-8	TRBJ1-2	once	CASSLERGLAVSNYGYTF	TGTGCCAGCAGCTTAGAAAGGGGGCTGGCAGTCTCGAACTATGGCTACACCTTC
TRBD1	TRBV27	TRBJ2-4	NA	CASSLGTGGRRAKNIQYF	TGTGCCAGCAGTTTAGGGACAGGGGGCCGGAGGGCCAAAAACATTCAGTACTTC